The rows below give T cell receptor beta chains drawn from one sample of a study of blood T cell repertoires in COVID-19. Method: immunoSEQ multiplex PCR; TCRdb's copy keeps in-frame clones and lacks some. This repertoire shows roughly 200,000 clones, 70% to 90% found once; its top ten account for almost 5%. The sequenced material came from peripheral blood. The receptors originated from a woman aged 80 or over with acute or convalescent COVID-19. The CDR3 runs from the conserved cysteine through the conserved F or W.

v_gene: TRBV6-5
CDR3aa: CASSYEGGYYEQYF

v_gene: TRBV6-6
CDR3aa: CAAGGGRIEKLFF

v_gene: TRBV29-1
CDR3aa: CSVYRGGTGELFF

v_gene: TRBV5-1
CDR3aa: CASSLVVGGDNEQFF

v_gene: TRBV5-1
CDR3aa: CASSLETGSGGAFF

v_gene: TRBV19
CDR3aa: CASTGAWGRENTGELFF

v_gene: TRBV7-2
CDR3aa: CASSLARVVSNEQFF

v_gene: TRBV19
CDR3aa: CASSRGGYDYNEQFF

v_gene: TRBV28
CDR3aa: CASSSPGTLGATEAFF

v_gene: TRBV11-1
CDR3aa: CASSSVGLGDNEQFF

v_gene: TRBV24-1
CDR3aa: CATSDLNRGGAAYNEQFF

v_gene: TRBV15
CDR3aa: CATQETGRETQYF

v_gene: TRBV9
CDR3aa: CASSDGLAPSSYEQYF

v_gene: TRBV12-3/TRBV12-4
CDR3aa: CASSLGQGNTIYF

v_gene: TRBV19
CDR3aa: CASSPSGQGNSPLHF

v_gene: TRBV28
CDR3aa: CASKGASGRAYNEQFF

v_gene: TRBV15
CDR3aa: CATSREGSEAFF

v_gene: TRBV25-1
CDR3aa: CASSKAGELYNEQFF

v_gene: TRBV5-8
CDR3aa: CASSFLGLAYEQYF

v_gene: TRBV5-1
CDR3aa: CASSLDISAYEQYF

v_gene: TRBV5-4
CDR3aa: CASSPRPNQPQHF

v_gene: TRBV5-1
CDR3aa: CASSYRDSLSGYTF

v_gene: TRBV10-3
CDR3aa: CAISRAGGPDEQFF

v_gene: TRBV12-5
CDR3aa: CASGLIGGRDSTDTQYF

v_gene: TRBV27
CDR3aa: CASSSRTGLYGYTF

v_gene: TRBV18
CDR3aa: CASSQKGDTEAFF

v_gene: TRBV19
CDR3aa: CASTPRGRREQFF

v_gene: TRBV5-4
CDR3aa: CASIDPRDRGRGTQYF

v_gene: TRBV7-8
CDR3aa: CASSLVILNTEAFF